The rows below give T cell receptor beta chains drawn from one sample of a study of PD-1 blockade in mismatch repair-deficient tumors. Libraries were prepared by immunoSEQ multiplex PCR; TCRdb keeps only in-frame clonotypes and omits some of them. Among around 40,000 clones listed, 75% to 90% were seen once. Sequences were derived from PBMCs, sampled approximately 41 weeks after starting pembrolizumab. These receptors came from an adult with mismatch repair-deficient cancer. CDR3s include the opening cysteine and the closing phenylalanine or tryptophan. Each record gives: V gene, CDR3 protein.

TRBV10-3	CAISERGLEYEQYF
TRBV5-1	CASSVAGGLSEQYF
TRBV6-6	CASSNTGLNTDTQYF
TRBV14	CASSQAWAETGPTYEQYF
TRBV4-2	CASSQDPPGTSGQETQYF
TRBV30	CAWEPGTEKAFF
TRBV30	CAWNPPGGGSRGEQYF
TRBV29-1	CSAAGYNEQFF
TRBV11-2	CASSLWGDGETQYF
TRBV7-9	CALQAGGIEKLFF
TRBV6-5	CASFGGSHEQYF
TRBV28	CASSGGLAGGIYGYTF
TRBV2	CASSDFFGLAAYEQYF
TRBV9	CASSVGKRNYGYTF
TRBV15	CATSRDNPSTGELFF
TRBV5-1	CASSKTGGGYEQYF
TRBV28	CASSAVRGYTF
TRBV28	CASRTWEGDSYEQYF
TRBV6-1	CASRRQEVYEQYF
TRBV2	CASRLQGADTEAFF
TRBV19	CASSQTWSYEQYF
TRBV9	CASSVGVAGRLYNEQFF
TRBV5-5	CASSLYGLAGAGDIQYF
TRBV12-5	CASGLGGYQETQYF
TRBV28	CASSPPGGAGEDTQYF
TRBV5-6	CASSSPDTAGNTIYF
TRBV6-1	CASSVVPIAGGPGGIQYF
TRBV7-3	CASSRTRDSPLHF
TRBV28	CASSFSLAYRKDQPQHF